Following are 28 T cell receptor beta chains from one sample sequenced in a study of cytomegalovirus exposure and HLA in healthy donors. Primers for the PCR totalled 60 Vbeta and 13 Jbeta. Using immunoSEQ multiplex PCR, the repertoire was profiled, and TCRdb retains in-frame clones only, with some absent. Here the sample spans more than 100,000 clones, about 75% being singletons. The sample taken for sequencing was PBMCs. The receptor set was obtained from a man in his 60s in good health and CMV-seropositive.

In this sample, this clone turned up once. The rearrangement links TRBV29-1 to TRBJ2-2; 10 nucleotides line up with TRBD2. The junction had 8 bases not matched to a gene; V was cut back by 4 bases and J by 0 bases. Germline CDR1 reads SQVTM; CDR2 reads ANQGSEA. This CDR3 spans 17 amino acids. This chain's CDR3 is CSVVTSGARTNTGELFF. The CDR3 nucleotides read TGCAGCGTTGTTACTAGCGGGGCCCGTACGAACACCGGGGAGCTGTTTTTT.

There are a few counts of this clone. The CDR3: CASSSKRQYTNEKLFF. The CDR3 DNA is TGTGCCAGCAGCTCTAAACGACAGTACACAAATGAAAAACTGTTTTTT. The chain combines TRBV5-4 with TRBJ1-4; a weak D match, TRBD1 (5 bases). Per germline, CDR1 SGHNT and CDR2 YYREEE (reference sequence). With 3 bases removed from V and 5 bases from J, the gap between germline ends came to 17 bases. The CDR3 sequence is 16 residues long. The variable domain in full, with the rest retrieved from reference TRBV5-4 and TRBJ1-4, is ETGVTQSPTHLIKTRGQQVTLRCSSQSGHNTVSWYQQALGQGPQFIFQYYREEENGRGNFPPRFSGLQFPNYSSELNVNALELDDSALYLCASSSKRQYTNEKLFFGSGTQLSVL.

This clone was detected only a few times. The chain carries TRBV6-1 and TRBJ2-1; unclear D gene. The germline V gene encodes CDR1 MNHNS and CDR2 SASEGT. The CDR3 consists of 13 residues. V was cut by 5 bases and J by 7 bases, with 12 bases left in between. CDR3 in amino acids: CASSRVELNEQFF. The CDR3 nucleotides read TGTGCCAGCAGTCGCGTAGAGCTAAATGAGCAGTTCTTC.

A word on this clone: A junction boundary mismatches the germline segment, possibly from a read error. This rearrangement joins TRBV18 to TRBJ1-3; 8 bases fit TRBD1. The CDR3 extends over 16 amino acids. Germline V gene sequence: CDR1 KGHSH, CDR2 LQKENI. The CDR3 spells CASSPPGQATGNTIYF. The CDR3, as DNA: TGTGCCAGCTCACCACCGGGACAGGCTACTGGGAACACCATATATTTT.

CDR3 nucleotides: TGTGCCAGCAGCCCATTGACTAGCGGGACTCACTACGAGCAGTACTTC. Protein: CASSPLTSGTHYEQYF. The chain couples TRBV2 to TRBJ2-7; TRBD2 agrees at 11 bases. CDR3 length: 16 residues. Germline V gives CDR1 SNHLY, CDR2 FYNNEI. After removal of 6 bases from V and 3 bases from J, the junction contained 10 bases not matched to a gene.

This rearrangement joins TRBV28 to TRBJ2-7; TRBD1 might be the D (6 bases). V lost 8 bases to trimming and J lost 0 bases, with 14 bases between them. This CDR3 has 14 residues. The germline CDR1 and CDR2 sequences are MDHEN and SYDVKM. The DNA for the CDR3 is TGTGCCAGCTTCACGCGACAGGCCTCCTACGAGCAGTACTTC. As protein: CASFTRQASYEQYF. Full variable domain (remainder filled in from reference TRBV28 and TRBJ2-7): DVKVTQSSRYLVKRTGEKVFLECVQDMDHENMFWYRQDPGLGLRLIYFSYDVKMKEKGDIPEGYSVSREKKERFSLILESASTNQTSMYLCASFTRQASYEQYFGPGTRLTVT.

This clone was detected only once. The chain links TRBV9 to TRBJ2-3; 10 bases agree with TRBD2. Germline-derived CDR1 and CDR2 are SGDLS and YYNGEE. The CDR3 totals 17 residues. The V and J ends lost 4 bases and 4 bases, in that order; junction bases with no gene match: 12. Here the CDR3 reads CASSLMGVAGGADTQYF. CDR3 coding DNA: TGTGCCAGCAGCCTCATGGGGGTAGCGGGGGGCGCAGATACGCAGTATTTT. Drawing the rest from reference TRBV9 and TRBJ2-3, the complete variable domain is DSGVTQTPKHLITATGQRVTLRCSPRSGDLSVYWYQQSLDQGLQFLIQYYNGEERAKGNILERFSAQQFPDLHSELNLSSLELGDSALYFCASSLMGVAGGADTQYFGPGTRLTVL.

This clone was counted between two and nine times. The chain recombines TRBV5-1 with TRBJ1-2; 7 positions agree with TRBD1. The germline CDR1 and CDR2 sequences are SGHRS and YFSETQ. This CDR3 comprises 12 residues. After removal of 5 bases from V and 7 bases from J, the junction contained 5 bases not matched to a gene. Here the CDR3 reads CASRPRDSGYTF. The DNA of the CDR3 is TGCGCCAGCAGGCCCCGGGACAGTGGCTACACCTTC.

This chain connects TRBV2 to TRBJ2-1; the match to TRBD2 covers 9 bases. The J segment lost 10 bases and the V segment lost 2 bases, leaving 9 bases of the junction unmatched. Germline V gene data show CDR1 as SNHLY and CDR2 as FYNNEI. The CDR3 is 15 residues long. The CDR3 loop is CASSESAGGPGEQFF. CDR3 DNA: TGTGCCAGCAGTGAAAGCGCGGGAGGGCCGGGAGAGCAGTTCTTC.

CDR3 loop: CASSLVGGGGLGANVLTF. In nucleotides, the CDR3 is TGTGCCAGCAGCTTAGTGGGAGGGGGGGGACTTGGGGCCAACGTCCTGACTTTC. The chain is built from TRBV7-9 and TRBJ2-6; TRBD2 is a possible D gene (7 bases). Germline CDR1 and CDR2: SEHNR and FQNEAQ (reference sequence). V lost 1 base to trimming and J lost 3 bases, with 16 bases between them. The CDR3 is 18 residues long.

This clone was counted a single time. This chain connects TRBV6-5 to TRBJ2-5, with 7 bases that match TRBD1. This CDR3 is built from 14 residues. The germline gives CDR1 MNHEY, CDR2 SVGAGI. V shed 2 bases and J 3 bases; nucleotides not matched to a gene: 3. As DNA, the CDR3 is TGTGCCAGCAGTTACCTCGACAGGGAAGAGACCCAGTACTTC. Translated: CASSYLDREETQYF.

V and J are TRBV2 and TRBJ2-5; 9 positions agree with TRBD2. The CDR3 is 14 amino acids. CDR1 is SNHLY and CDR2 is FYNNEI in the germline V gene. The V and J ends lost 4 bases and 2 bases, in that order; junction bases with no gene match: 2. The DNA of the CDR3 is TGTGCCAGCAGTGCGACTAGCGGTCAAGAGACCCAGTACTTC. This gives the protein CASSATSGQETQYF.

J is TRBJ2-7 and V is TRBV9, with D possibly being TRBD2 (6 bases). Trimming took off 0 bases at V and 5 bases at J, with 12 bases between the two ends. Germline lookup yields CDR1 SGDLS and CDR2 YYNGEE. CDR3 length: 14 residues. The CDR3 region has the DNA TGTGCCAGCAGCGTAGGTGGGGGGACCCACGAGCAGTACTTC. Translating it yields CASSVGGGTHEQYF.

The V call is TRBV2, the J call TRBJ1-6; D remains ambiguous. Trimming cost V 0 bases and J 5 bases, with 5 bases left between them. CDR1 and CDR2 from the germline V gene are SNHLY and FYNNEI. The CDR3 consists of 14 residues. CDR3 DNA sequence: TGTGCCAGCAGTGAAGCGGCAGATAATTCACCCCTCCACTTT. Its translation is CASSEAADNSPLHF.

J is TRBJ1-2 and V is TRBV28; no clear D gene. CDR3 length equals 13 residues. The V gene's germline CDR1 is MDHEN and CDR2 SYDVKM. The V and J ends lost 2 bases and 4 bases respectively, with 8 bases between them. The CDR3 DNA follows: TGTGCCAGCAGTTTACAGGAGGTCTATGGCTACACCTTC. As protein: CASSLQEVYGYTF.

On this clone: Within the sample, other DNA sequences also encode this same CDR3. J is TRBJ1-2 and V is TRBV7-9; a possible D gene is TRBD1 (6 bases). The germline V gene encodes CDR1 SEHNR and CDR2 FQNEAQ (reference sequence). The CDR3 has 13 amino acids. V was shortened by 1 base and J by 5 bases, with 8 bases between the two germline ends. The CDR3 nucleotides are TGTGCCAGCAGCTTAGGAACAGGGTATGGCTACACCTTC. Translated: CASSLGTGYGYTF.

The genes are TRBV2 and TRBJ2-7, with 12 bases matching TRBD2. Germline assignment: CDR1 SNHLY and CDR2 FYNNEI. There are 15 residues in the CDR3. The junction had 5 bases not matched to a gene; V was cut back by 6 bases and J by 2 bases. Written as DNA, the CDR3 is TGTGCCAGCAGAACCGGACTAGCGGGGACCTACGAGCAGTACTTC. This translates into CASRTGLAGTYEQYF.

The chain joins TRBV12-5 to TRBJ1-3; D might be TRBD1 (6 bases). This CDR3 contains 19 residues. The V gene's germline CDR1 is LGHNT and CDR2 FRNRAP. With 2 bases removed from V and 0 bases from J, the gap between germline ends came to 20 bases. CDR3 sequence (DNA): TGTGCTAGTGGTTTGCCCTACCCTAGACAGGCTATCTCTGGAAACACCATATATTTT. This sequence encodes CASGLPYPRQAISGNTIYF.

This chain's CDR3 is CASSLLRGTADYEQYF. CDR3 coding DNA: TGCGCCAGCAGCCTCCTACGGGGGACAGCAGACTACGAGCAGTACTTC. The chain links TRBV4-1 to TRBJ2-7; D is possibly TRBD1 (7 bases). The CDR3 has 16 amino acids. V dropped 4 bases and J dropped 3 bases, with 19 bases sitting between them. Germline lookup yields CDR1 MGHRA and CDR2 YSYEKL.

This clone is a singleton in its sample. The chain is built from TRBV19 and TRBJ2-1; tentatively, D is TRBD2 (6 bases). The CDR3 sequence is 14 residues long. CDR1 is LNHDA and CDR2 is SQIVND in the germline V gene (reference sequence). The V and J ends lost 7 bases and 7 bases respectively, with 17 bases between them. CDR3 region: CASKRRDSRNEQFF. The CDR3 DNA is TGTGCCAGTAAACGGAGGGATTCTCGGAATGAGCAGTTCTTC.

This clone showed up just a few times. This chain joins TRBV4-1 and TRBJ2-7; maybe TRBD2 (5 bases). This CDR3 region has 15 residues. CDR1 MGHRA and CDR2 YSYEKL come from the germline V gene. The germline V and J ends were trimmed by 2 bases and 1 base, with 12 bases remaining between them. The DNA for the CDR3 is TGCGCCAGCAGCCAACCCTACGGACTGTCCTACGAGCAGTACTTC. The encoded protein is CASSQPYGLSYEQYF.

This rearrangement joins TRBV28 to TRBJ2-7, with D unresolved. CDR1 MDHEN and CDR2 SYDVKM come from the germline V gene. V shed 2 bases and J shed 2 bases, with 13 bases lying between them. The CDR3 has 15 residues. In nucleotides, the CDR3 is TGTGCCAGCAGTTTACTCTCTGGCAGGACCTACGAGCAGTACTTC. Translated, it gives CASSLLSGRTYEQYF.

There are a few counts of this clone. The chain couples TRBV5-6 to TRBJ1-6; 10 bases align to TRBD1. CDR3 size: 14 residues. V dropped 3 bases and J dropped 9; count of bases not matched to a gene: 3. Germline-derived CDR1 and CDR2 are SGHDT and YYEEEE. The CDR3 loop is CASSSGTGASPLHF. CDR3 nucleotides: TGTGCCAGCAGCTCCGGGACAGGGGCTTCACCCCTCCACTTT.

This sequence joins TRBV5-4 and TRBJ2-4; maybe TRBD2 (7 bases). Germline V gene lookup returns CDR1 SGHNT and CDR2 YYREEE (reference sequence). The V and J ends lost 3 bases and 3 bases respectively, with 16 bases between them. The CDR3 covers 16 residues. CDR3 protein: CASSWGGAEGKNIQYF. The CDR3 DNA reads as TGTGCCAGCAGCTGGGGGGGGGCCGAGGGCAAAAACATTCAGTACTTC.

V and J are TRBV7-6 and TRBJ2-7, with 11 bases lining up with TRBD1. V lost 5 bases and J lost 3; bases outside the gene matches: 3. Germline loops: CDR1 SGHVS, CDR2 FNYEAQ. The CDR3 covers 14 residues. CDR3 sequence (DNA): TGTGCCAGCAGCCCAGGGACAGGGGGCTACGAGCAGTACTTC. Its translation is CASSPGTGGYEQYF.

The chain carries TRBV29-1 and TRBJ2-7; TRBD2 matches at 12 bases. The CDR3 consists of 14 residues. Per the germline V gene, CDR1 is SQVTM and CDR2 is ANQGSEA. J gave up 0 bases and V 4 bases, and 1 base lay outside the gene matches. The CDR3 spells CSVGGLAGSYEQYF. In DNA, the CDR3 is TGCAGCGTTGGGGGACTAGCGGGCTCCTACGAGCAGTACTTC.

V is TRBV19 and J is TRBJ2-3, with 14 bases that match TRBD2. V shed 2 bases and J 8 bases; nucleotides not matched to a gene: 12. Germline-derived CDR1 and CDR2 are LNHDA and SQIVND (reference sequence). The CDR3 loop spans 18 amino acids. The CDR3 sequence: CASSIPLLTSGRAGTQYF. The CDR3 DNA sequence: TGTGCCAGTAGTATACCCCTCCTGACTAGCGGGAGGGCCGGTACGCAGTATTTT.

A remark on this clone: This same CDR3 is encoded by further DNA sequences in the sample. The chain couples TRBV7-9 to TRBJ1-5; 11 nucleotides line up with TRBD1. This CDR3 has 16 residues. CDR1 and CDR2 (germline): SEHNR, FQNEAQ (reference sequence). V shed 4 bases, J shed 4 bases, and the junction held 6 bases outside the gene matches. CDR3 loop: CASSSDRDRGNQPQHF. The CDR3 DNA reads as TGTGCCAGCAGCTCCGACCGGGACAGGGGGAATCAGCCCCAGCATTTT.